The T cell receptor (beta chain) described here comes from a study of long-term antiretroviral therapy in people with HIV. There were no participants with HIV treated outside the United States. An immunoSEQ assay, version v3.0, was performed at survey level. Clones were read by immunoSEQ multiplex PCR, and TCRdb kept only the in-frame ones, dropping some. This sample carries about 29,000 clones, around 83% of them seen once, and the ten largest clones take 11% to 15%. Trimming shortened V by 3 bases and J by 3 bases, and 10 bases separated the two germline ends. CDR3 size: 14 residues. The V gene's germline CDR1 is SGDLS and CDR2 YYNGEE.

This material consisted of unsorted PBMCs, taken 2.9 years after starting antiretroviral therapy. The genes are TRBV9 and TRBJ1-3, with unresolved D. This sequence originates from a man aged 45-60 years with HIV. The chain's CDR3 is CASSASPDGNTIYF. In DNA form, the CDR3 reads TGTGCCAGCAGCGCTTCCCCGGATGGAAACACCATATATTTT.